Listed here are 24 T cell receptor beta chains from one sample, sequenced in a study of cytomegalovirus exposure and HLA in healthy donors. Use of 60 Vbeta and 13 Jbeta primers characterized the PCR. Repertoires were generated with immunoSEQ multiplex PCR, while TCRdb's copy carries only in-frame clones and drops some. The table has 100,000 to 150,000 clones, approximately 81% seen once. Sequencing used PBMCs. The origin of the receptors is a man aged 18 to 30 in good health and CMV-seropositive.

The V gene is TRBV6-5, the J gene TRBJ1-4; D perhaps matches TRBD1 (5 bases). CDR1 and CDR2 from the germline V gene are MNHEY and SVGAGI. CDR3 length: 15 residues. Trimming took 6 bases from V and 3 from J, leaving 14 bases between them. The CDR3 sequence is CASRRGGGANEKLFF. CDR3 nucleotides: TGTGCCAGCAGACGCGGGGGAGGGGCTAATGAAAAACTGTTTTTT.

This chain connects TRBV30 to TRBJ2-2, with unresolved D. The CDR3 consists of 15 residues. Trimming left V 0 bases short and J 3 bases short, with 11 bases between. Germline CDR1 is GTSNPN and CDR2 is SVGIG (reference sequence). CDR3 loop: CAWSVGSWYTGELFF. CDR3 in DNA: TGTGCCTGGAGTGTCGGGTCTTGGTACACCGGGGAGCTGTTTTTT.

DNA of the CDR3: TGTGCCAGTAGTAGCAGGGCAATGAACACTGAAGCTTTCTTT. Residues: CASSSRAMNTEAFF. The gene calls are TRBV19 and TRBJ1-1, with D maybe TRBD1 (5 bases). Germline loops: CDR1 LNHDA, CDR2 SQIVND (reference sequence). The CDR3 loop spans 14 amino acids. V shed 4 bases and J shed 0 bases, with 9 bases lying between them.

J is TRBJ2-1 and V is TRBV5-1; 11 bases agree with TRBD1. The CDR3 runs to 14 residues. Germline values: CDR1 SGHRS, CDR2 YFSETQ. Unmatched junction bases numbered 6, after V lost 4 bases and J lost 9 bases. CDR3 sequence reads: CASSLGQGAGEQFF. CDR3 coding DNA: TGCGCCAGCAGCCTAGGACAGGGGGCCGGTGAGCAGTTCTTC.

This clone was detected only a few times. J is TRBJ1-1 and V is TRBV4-1, with D possibly TRBD1 on 5 matching bases. The CDR3 length is 19 residues. Trimming shortened V by 0 bases and J by 6 bases, and 26 bases separated the two germline ends. CDR1 and CDR2 (germline): MGHRA, YSYEKL. CDR3 bases: TGCGCCAGCAGCCAAGACCCCTCTACACGGGACCTGGGGGGAGCTGAAGCTTTCTTT. Translated, it gives CASSQDPSTRDLGGAEAFF.

The gene calls are TRBV2 and TRBJ2-2; D remains ambiguous. Germline V lookup: CDR1 SNHLY, CDR2 FYNNEI. The V end was cut by 5 bases, the J end by 4 bases, with 5 bases between. This CDR3 spans 12 amino acids. This CDR3 is CASSTVTGELFF. The CDR3 coding sequence is TGTGCCAGCAGTACAGTCACCGGGGAGCTGTTTTTT.

V usage is TRBV7-2 and J usage is TRBJ2-2; the match to TRBD2 covers 7 bases. V trimming: 6 bases; J trimming: 0 bases; junction bases outside the gene matches: 4. Germline-derived CDR1 and CDR2 are SGHTA and FQGNSA. The CDR3 is 15 residues long. The DNA for the CDR3 is TGTGCCAGCAGACAGACTAGCTCGAACACCGGGGAGCTGTTTTTT. This encodes CASRQTSSNTGELFF.

CDR3 region: CASSLYYQGRSSGELFF. The CDR3 nucleotides read TGCGCCAGCAGCCTCTACTATCAGGGTCGTTCTTCCGGGGAGCTGTTTTTT. This chain joins TRBV4-3 and TRBJ2-2, with TRBD1 as a possible D gene (5 bases). The CDR3 spans 17 residues. V shed 4 bases and J shed 6 bases, with 21 bases lying between them. Germline V gene sequence: CDR1 LGHNA, CDR2 YSLEER.

The chain couples TRBV7-2 to TRBJ2-7; D uncertain. Looked up from germline, CDR1 is SGHTA and CDR2 is FQGNSA. This CDR3 is 14 amino acids long. With 5 bases removed from V and 2 bases from J, the gap between germline ends came to 13 bases. The CDR3 DNA reads as TGTGCCAGCAGCCCACTGACTCGACCCTACGAGCAGTACTTC. Translated: CASSPLTRPYEQYF.

This chain connects TRBV9 to TRBJ1-1, with a weak D call TRBD1 (5 bases). The CDR3 covers 15 residues. CDR1 and CDR2 (germline): SGDLS, YYNGEE. Deletions cut 0 bases from V and 0 bases from J, with 9 bases between. The CDR3 nucleotides read TGTGCCAGCAGCGTAGAAGACAGACTGAACACTGAAGCTTTCTTT. It encodes CASSVEDRLNTEAFF.

This chain uses TRBV5-1 with TRBJ1-1; 12 bases match TRBD1. Germline CDR1 is SGHRS and CDR2 is YFSETQ. The CDR3 spans 15 residues. Losses at the gene ends were 2 bases for V and 4 bases for J; bases not matched to a gene: 3. DNA of the CDR3: TGCGCCAGCAGCTTCGGGACAGGGGGCACCACTGAAGCTTTCTTT. As protein: CASSFGTGGTTEAFF.

This chain connects TRBV6-5 to TRBJ1-3; D gene unclear. Germline loops: CDR1 MNHEY, CDR2 SVGAGI. The length of the CDR3 is 15 residues. Trimming cost V 0 bases and J 0 bases, with 6 bases left between them. CDR3 in DNA: TGTGCCAGCAGTTACTCGCGGTTCTCTGGAAACACCATATATTTT. Translated, it gives CASSYSRFSGNTIYF.

The chain recombines TRBV6-5 with TRBJ2-1; TRBD1 might be the D (6 bases). The CDR3 length is 13 residues. V was cut by 8 bases and J by 0 bases, with 8 bases left in between. CDR1 MNHEY and CDR2 SVGAGI come from the germline V gene. CDR3 sequence: CASGQSSYNEQFF. The CDR3, as DNA: TGTGCCAGCGGACAGAGCTCCTACAATGAGCAGTTCTTC.

This clone was counted between two and nine times. The rearrangement uses TRBV5-6 and TRBJ1-3; 7 bases match TRBD1. The V gene's germline CDR1 is SGHDT and CDR2 YYEEEE. The CDR3 extends over 17 amino acids. The ends lost 2 bases at V and 2 bases at J; junction bases unmatched: 10. CDR3 in DNA: TGTGCCAGCAGCTTTCGAGAGACAGGGCCTGCTGGAAACACCATATATTTT. Protein sequence: CASSFRETGPAGNTIYF.

This clone was picked up one time. The genes are TRBV7-2 and TRBJ1-1, with D perhaps matching TRBD1 (6 bases). The germline V and J ends were trimmed by 5 bases and 4 bases, with 14 bases remaining between them. Germline assignment: CDR1 SGHTA and CDR2 FQGNSA. CDR3 length: 14 amino acids. Here the CDR3 DNA reads TGTGCCAGCAGCCCTAACAGGGCGGGCACTGAAGCTTTCTTT. Residues: CASSPNRAGTEAFF.

This clone was seen a single time. The chain couples TRBV6-6 to TRBJ1-6, with 7 bases that match TRBD1. The CDR3 is 14 residues long. Unmatched junction bases numbered 4, after V lost 4 bases and J lost 7 bases. Germline CDR1 is MNHNY and CDR2 is SVGAGI (reference sequence). The CDR3 DNA reads TGTGCCAGCAGTTCAGGGGGTTTGAATTCACCCCTCCACTTT. Amino acids: CASSSGGLNSPLHF.

The genes are TRBV2 and TRBJ2-2; 13 bases align to TRBD2. V was pared by 6 bases and J by 8 bases, with 9 bases of the junction left unmatched. This CDR3 has 16 amino acids. In germline, CDR1 is SNHLY, CDR2 FYNNEI. CDR3 region: CASRTTSGRAEGELFF. The CDR3 DNA is TGTGCCAGCAGAACTACTAGCGGGAGGGCCGAGGGGGAGCTGTTTTTT.

V usage is TRBV5-5 and J usage is TRBJ1-5; no reliable D call. From germline, CDR1 is SGHKS and CDR2 YYEKEE (reference sequence). The CDR3 spans 13 residues. The germline V and J ends were trimmed by 2 bases and 6 bases, with 9 bases remaining between them. The CDR3 reads CASSFRWAQPQHF. The CDR3 DNA is TGTGCCAGCAGCTTCAGATGGGCTCAGCCCCAGCATTTT.

The V gene is TRBV11-2, the J gene TRBJ2-5; 9 positions match TRBD1. The J call is in doubt because the DNA end fits TRBJ2-7 better. This CDR3 spans 15 amino acids. CDR1 is SGHAT and CDR2 is FQNNGV in the germline V gene. CDR3 protein: CASSSSGTGRYEQYF. The CDR3 DNA is TGTGCCAGCAGCTCATCAGGGACAGGGAGGTACGAGCAGTACTTC.

The J gene is TRBJ1-2, the V gene TRBV9, with a tentative D call TRBD1 (5 bases). The germline V and J ends were trimmed by 2 bases and 2 bases, with 22 bases remaining between them. The CDR3 spans 18 residues. Germline V gene lookup returns CDR1 SGDLS and CDR2 YYNGEE. CDR3 region: CASSVGGGRRKANYGYTF. CDR3 bases: TGTGCCAGCAGCGTGGGGGGGGGACGGAGAAAAGCCAACTATGGCTACACCTTC.

V usage is TRBV19 and J usage is TRBJ2-3; D is uncertain. This CDR3 region has 13 residues. Germline V gene data show CDR1 as LNHDA and CDR2 as SQIVND (reference sequence). With 3 bases removed from V and 5 bases from J, the gap between germline ends came to 9 bases. CDR3 amino acids: CASSIGLVDTQYF. In nucleotides, the CDR3 is TGTGCCAGTAGTATCGGTCTGGTAGATACGCAGTATTTT.

The CDR3 DNA sequence: TGTGCCAGCAGCTTGCTTACTACCACCGGGGAGCTGTTTTTT. It is translated as CASSLLTTTGELFF. The V and J genes are TRBV7-2 and TRBJ2-2; D is uncertain. The germline CDR1 and CDR2 sequences are SGHTA and FQGNSA. CDR3 length: 14 residues. Deletions cut 3 bases from V and 4 bases from J, with 9 bases between.

V usage is TRBV5-1 and J usage is TRBJ1-4; unclear D gene. The length of the CDR3 is 13 residues. V was trimmed by 4 bases and J by 6 bases, leaving 10 bases between them. Germline V gene lookup returns CDR1 SGHRS and CDR2 YFSETQ. In DNA, the CDR3 is TGCGCCAGCAGCATGGGTCCAGATGAAAAACTGTTTTTT. Protein: CASSMGPDEKLFF.

The genes are TRBV4-3 and TRBJ2-2, with 8 bases that match TRBD2. The CDR3 totals 16 residues. Trimming at V came to 3 bases and at J to 0 bases, leaving 3 bases not matched to a gene. Germline CDR1 is LGHNA and CDR2 is YSLEER. Here the CDR3 DNA reads TGCGCCAGCAGCCATCTAGCGGGTACGAACACCGGGGAGCTGTTTTTT. It codes for CASSHLAGTNTGELFF.